These 8 T cell receptor beta chains came from one sample sequenced in a study of a mutant IDH1 vaccine in newly diagnosed glioma. Generated by immunoSEQ multiplex PCR, the TCRdb table keeps only in-frame clones and is missing some. Here the sample spans approximately 100,000 clones, about 90% being singletons. Time point reported: baseline, week 1 (first vaccination visit). Treatment given: pre-vaccination baseline after standard-of-care therapy. The source was PBMCs, collected from a glioma patient treated with radiotherapy, temozolomide or both. The receptors shown here come from a woman between 50 and 59 years old with glioma.

The chain joins TRBV20-1 to TRBJ2-5; weak D call: TRBD1 (6 bases). V lost 4 bases to trimming and J lost 13 bases, with 16 bases between them. Per the germline V gene, CDR1 is DFQATT and CDR2 is SNEGSKA (reference sequence). This CDR3 has 11 amino acids. Here the CDR3 reads CSATALDRLYF. For the CDR3, the DNA is TGCAGTGCTACGGCTCTAGACAGGTTGTACTTC.

This sequence joins TRBV19 and TRBJ2-1, with 14 positions matching TRBD2. CDR1 and CDR2 (germline): LNHDA, SQIVND (reference sequence). The CDR3 has 15 residues. The trim removed 4 bases at V and 6 bases at J, leaving 2 bases unmatched. The CDR3 coding sequence is TGTGCCAGTAGTAAAGGGACTAGCGGGAGCAATGAGCAGTTCTTC. Protein: CASSKGTSGSNEQFF.

The V gene is TRBV7-9, the J gene TRBJ1-5, with unresolved D. CDR3 size: 13 residues. Germline V gene sequence: CDR1 SEHNR, CDR2 FQNEAQ (reference sequence). V was cut by 4 bases and J by 1 base, with 5 bases left in between. The CDR3 bases are TGTGCCAGCAGCTATGACAGCAATCAGCCCCAGCATTTT. This codes for CASSYDSNQPQHF.

The rearrangement links TRBV10-3 to TRBJ2-7; TRBD1 matches 10 bases. V was clipped by 10 bases and J by 0 bases; unmatched bases: 18. CDR1 is ENHRY and CDR2 is SYGVKD in the germline V gene. CDR3 length: 18 residues. CDR3 protein: CATRGRDRGPRSSYEQYF. DNA of the CDR3: TGTGCCACCAGGGGCCGGGACAGGGGTCCCAGGAGCTCCTACGAGCAGTACTTC.

The V call is TRBV18, the J call TRBJ2-1; TRBD2 aligns across 9 bases. The CDR3 spans 19 residues. Germline CDR1 and CDR2: KGHSH and LQKENI. V lost 5 bases and J lost 2; bases outside the gene matches: 16. The CDR3 protein is CASSAGVVSGSATYNEQFF. CDR3 DNA: TGTGCCAGCTCAGCGGGCGTGGTTAGCGGGAGTGCAACCTACAATGAGCAGTTCTTC.

This chain links TRBV20-1 with TRBJ2-7; D gene uncertain. The CDR3 sequence is 11 residues long. Per germline, CDR1 DFQATT and CDR2 SNEGSKA (reference sequence). V lost 3 bases and J 4 bases, leaving 7 bases between the germline ends. The CDR3 protein is CSASHGYEQYF. CDR3 coding DNA: TGCAGTGCTAGCCATGGGTACGAGCAGTACTTC.

The chain couples TRBV5-1 to TRBJ2-3; D remains ambiguous. Between the trimmed V and J ends, which lost 4 bases and 2 bases, there was a span of 8 bases. Germline loops: CDR1 SGHRS, CDR2 YFSETQ. There are 13 residues in the CDR3. The CDR3 bases are TGCGCCAGCAGCCCCGGTCCCACAGATACGCAGTATTTT. It codes for CASSPGPTDTQYF.

The chain employs TRBV28 and TRBJ2-7, with a possible D match to TRBD1 (5 bases). Germline loops: CDR1 MDHEN, CDR2 SYDVKM. Trimming left V 5 bases short and J 7 bases short, with 15 bases between. The CDR3 length is 13 residues. CDR3 DNA sequence: TGTGCCAGCAGTATTCGACAGCTTGGGGAGCAGTACTTC. Translating it yields CASSIRQLGEQYF.